A single sample gave rise to the 26 T cell receptor beta chains below, sequenced in a study of CD8 T cells in ankylosing spondylitis. One entry per CDR3 protein, called by TCRdb with MiXCR from the 5' RACE reads. The sample shows under 120,000 distinct CDR3 sequences, approximately 25% of them seen only once. Sequenced input: synovial fluid, either unsorted or a sorted T cell fraction (not recorded which). The receptor set was obtained from a male donor with ankylosing spondylitis.

The gene calls are TRBV20-1 and TRBJ2-5; 11 bases are shared with TRBD1. This CDR3 contains 15 residues. Germline CDR1 DFQATT, CDR2 SNEGSKA (reference sequence). V lost 6 bases, J lost 4 bases, and 10 bases stayed unmatched. The CDR3 here is CSAQLPGTGGETQYF. In DNA, the CDR3 is TGCAGTGCGCAACTCCCCGGGACAGGGGGAGAGACCCAGTACTTC.

This clonotype has more than one count but fewer than ten. The rearrangement links TRBV29-1 to TRBJ2-1; the match to TRBD2 covers 7 bases. CDR1 SQVTM and CDR2 ANQGSEA come from the germline V gene. V was clipped by 5 bases and J by 6 bases; unmatched bases: 10. The CDR3 totals 14 residues. CDR3 DNA: TGCAGCGTTAACTCAGGTGGGGGGGTCAATGAGCAGTTCTTC. Translation gives CSVNSGGGVNEQFF.

The J gene is TRBJ1-1, the V gene TRBV2; D is possibly TRBD1 (6 bases). The CDR3 loop spans 12 amino acids. Per the germline V gene, CDR1 is SNHLY and CDR2 is FYNNEI. Trimming took 8 bases from V and 1 from J, leaving 8 bases between them. The CDR3 spells CASGGQNTEAFF. The CDR3 DNA follows: TGTGCCAGCGGGGGACAGAACACTGAAGCTTTCTTT.

The chain is built from TRBV20-1 and TRBJ2-2, with 7 nucleotides matching TRBD1. J was trimmed by 0 bases and V by 4 bases; bases with no gene match: 5. CDR1 is DFQATT and CDR2 is SNEGSKA in the germline V gene (reference sequence). The CDR3 is 15 residues long. Here the CDR3 DNA reads TGCAGTGCTAAATTGACAGGGTCGAACACCGGGGAGCTGTTTTTT. Its translation: CSAKLTGSNTGELFF.

This clonotype turned up a few times. The chain combines TRBV3-1 with TRBJ2-1; 14 bases agree with TRBD2. J lost 0 bases, V lost 4 bases, and 2 bases had no gene match. The CDR3 has 17 residues. The germline CDR1 and CDR2 sequences are LGHDT and YNNKEL (reference sequence). CDR3 region: CASSLGTSGSSYNEQFF. DNA of the CDR3: TGTGCCAGCAGCCTTGGGACTAGCGGGAGCTCCTACAATGAGCAGTTCTTC.

The genes are TRBV28 and TRBJ2-4; tentative D call: TRBD1 (6 bases). The ends were cut back, 6 bases at V and 0 bases at J, with 18 bases in the middle. Germline CDR1 reads MDHEN; CDR2 reads SYDVKM. The CDR3 extends over 17 amino acids. The CDR3 nucleotides read TGTGCCAGCAGCTCCCGGGACATTCTTCTAGCCAAAAACATTCAGTACTTC. It translates to CASSSRDILLAKNIQYF.

In its sample, this clonotype was seen a few times. The V gene is TRBV18, the J gene TRBJ2-1; 8 nucleotides agree with TRBD1. This CDR3 comprises 14 residues. The ends lost 5 bases at V and 5 bases at J; junction bases unmatched: 5. Per the germline V gene, CDR1 is KGHSH and CDR2 is LQKENI. The CDR3 reads CASSTTGQDNEQFF. The CDR3 nucleotides read TGTGCCAGCTCAACGACGGGACAGGACAATGAGCAGTTCTTC.

V is TRBV11-2 and J is TRBJ2-6; 13 nucleotides match TRBD2. The V gene's germline CDR1 is SGHAT and CDR2 FQNNGV. This CDR3 comprises 19 residues. The trim removed 4 bases at V and 3 bases at J, leaving 9 bases unmatched. The DNA of the CDR3 is TGTGCCAGCAGCTGGTACGGACTAGCGGGAGTAGGTGGGGCCAACGTCCTGACTTTC. Its protein is CASSWYGLAGVGGANVLTF.

This chain connects TRBV20-1 to TRBJ2-2; TRBD2 matches at 11 bases. CDR3 size: 14 residues. CDR1 is DFQATT and CDR2 is SNEGSKA in the germline V gene (reference sequence). The V and J ends lost 3 bases and 6 bases, in that order; junction bases with no gene match: 3. CDR3 bases: TGCAGTGCTAGTAGCGGGAGGGTTGCCGGGGAGCTGTTTTTT. It translates to CSASSGRVAGELFF.

This clonotype was seen only a few times. This sequence joins TRBV20-1 and TRBJ2-5; D is unclear. In germline, CDR1 is DFQATT, CDR2 SNEGSKA (reference sequence). Trimming left V 5 bases short and J 9 bases short, with 13 bases between. The CDR3 consists of 11 residues. The chain's CDR3 is CSAVSRVAQYF. CDR3 in DNA: TGCAGTGCTGTTTCAAGAGTAGCCCAGTACTTC.

V is TRBV2 and J is TRBJ2-3; D uncertain. V dropped 3 bases and J dropped 0 bases, with 22 bases sitting between them. Germline loops: CDR1 SNHLY, CDR2 FYNNEI. The CDR3 length is 19 residues. In nucleotides, the CDR3 is TGTGCCAGCAGTGAGTTTCAAGCTCCCCGTAGTGGGAGCACAGATACGCAGTATTTT. The encoded protein is CASSEFQAPRSGSTDTQYF.

A few counts support this clonotype. The J gene is TRBJ2-3, the V gene TRBV11-2, with D hard to call. The ends were cut back, 1 base at V and 2 bases at J, with 13 bases in the middle. The CDR3 runs to 16 residues. Germline V gives CDR1 SGHAT, CDR2 FQNNGV. The CDR3 coding sequence is TGTGCCAGCAGCTTAGGCGCAGACACATACACAGATACGCAGTATTTT. This sequence encodes CASSLGADTYTDTQYF.

This clonotype was observed a few times. The gene calls are TRBV12-3 or TRBV12-4 and TRBJ2-1; 7 bases agree with TRBD2. With 4 bases clipped from V and 4 bases from J, the junction kept 13 bases outside the gene matches. This CDR3 region has 17 residues. The CDR3 DNA reads as TGTGCCAGCAGTTGGGGGTCTAGCGGAGGGTTGTACAATGAGCAGTTCTTC. This encodes CASSWGSSGGLYNEQFF.

The rearrangement joins TRBV11-1 to TRBJ2-3; 11 positions agree with TRBD2. Germline CDR1 is SGHAT and CDR2 is FQDESV (reference sequence). There are 17 residues in the CDR3. J lost 4 bases, V lost 3 bases, and 9 bases had no gene match. The CDR3 spells CASSLPVTSGIADTQYF. In DNA form, the CDR3 reads TGTGCCAGCAGCTTGCCCGTGACTAGCGGGATCGCAGATACGCAGTATTTT.

This clonotype appeared a few times. The chain employs TRBV7-2 and TRBJ2-7, with a tentative D call TRBD1 (6 bases). Trimming left V 1 base short and J 3 bases short, with 7 bases between. The germline CDR1 and CDR2 sequences are SGHTA and FQGNSA. This CDR3 region has 13 residues. The CDR3 nucleotides read TGTGCCAGCAGCTTAGACAGGGTCTACGAGCAGTACTTC. Its protein is CASSLDRVYEQYF.

V usage is TRBV5-1 and J usage is TRBJ2-7; tentatively, D is TRBD2 (6 bases). The CDR3 consists of 14 residues. Between the trimmed V and J ends, which lost 5 bases and 4 bases, there was a span of 16 bases. CDR1 and CDR2 from the germline V gene are SGHRS and YFSETQ. CDR3 sequence reads: CASRRDSLMYEQYF. CDR3 nucleotides: TGCGCCAGCAGACGGGACTCCCTTATGTACGAGCAGTACTTC. Complete variable domain (other parts from reference TRBV5-1 and TRBJ2-7): KAGVTQTPRYLIKTRGQQVTLSCSPISGHRSVSWYQQTPGQGLQFLFEYFSETQRNKGNFPGRFSGRQFSNSRSEMNVSTLELGDSALYLCASRRDSLMYEQYFGPGTRLTVT.

This chain joins TRBV15 and TRBJ2-1; D unresolved. The V gene lost 0 bases and the J gene lost 8 bases, with 14 bases spanning the gap. Germline V gene sequence: CDR1 LNHNV, CDR2 YYDKDF (reference sequence). The CDR3 extends over 15 amino acids. The CDR3 protein is CATSRDPTSRDEQFF. Written as DNA, the CDR3 is TGTGCCACCAGCAGAGATCCCACAAGTCGGGATGAGCAGTTCTTC.

Only a few counts were recorded for this clonotype. V usage is TRBV20-1 and J usage is TRBJ2-1; 9 nucleotides agree with TRBD2. The germline V gene encodes CDR1 DFQATT and CDR2 SNEGSKA (reference sequence). The CDR3 sequence is 15 residues long. V trimming: 5 bases; J trimming: 4 bases; junction bases outside the gene matches: 9. The CDR3 spells CSAEAAGGRYNEQFF. The DNA for the CDR3 is TGCAGTGCTGAGGCGGCGGGAGGGAGGTACAATGAGCAGTTCTTC.

This clonotype was counted between two and nine times. The chain is built from TRBV20-1 and TRBJ2-7, with 7 bases fitting TRBD2. Germline V gene sequence: CDR1 DFQATT, CDR2 SNEGSKA (reference sequence). The CDR3 extends over 12 amino acids. The V segment lost 5 bases and the J segment 5 bases; nucleotides outside the gene matches: 6. As DNA, the CDR3 is TGCAGTGCTGGGGCTGGACTAGACGAGCAGTACTTC. It codes for CSAGAGLDEQYF.

This clonotype was seen a few times. The CDR3 DNA reads as TGCAGTGCCACCCAGCAGGCGGCTCTCGAGCAGTACTTC. Translated: CSATQQAALEQYF. This rearrangement joins TRBV20-1 to TRBJ2-7, with unresolved D. The CDR3 is 13 residues long. Looked up from germline, CDR1 is DFQATT and CDR2 is SNEGSKA (reference sequence). V was pared by 6 bases and J by 6 bases, with 18 bases between.

This clonotype was found many times. The gene calls are TRBV11-3 and TRBJ2-3; TRBD2 matches 15 bases. The CDR3 runs 18 residues. Trimming cost V 5 bases and J 0 bases; bases outside gene matches: 6. The V gene's germline CDR1 is SGHNT and CDR2 YENEEA. CDR3: CASSVGTSGRRSTDTQYF. The CDR3 nucleotides read TGTGCCAGCAGCGTAGGGACTAGCGGGAGGCGGAGCACAGATACGCAGTATTTT.

This clonotype has ten or more counts. The rearrangement uses TRBV20-1 and TRBJ1-5; a weak D match, TRBD1 (5 bases). V was pared by 0 bases and J by 3 bases, with 18 bases between. Germline V gene lookup returns CDR1 DFQATT and CDR2 SNEGSKA (reference sequence). The CDR3 is 17 residues long. The CDR3: CSARDFGQGSFNQPQHF. CDR3 nucleotide sequence: TGCAGTGCTAGAGATTTTGGTCAGGGCTCGTTCAATCAGCCCCAGCATTTT.

The V call is TRBV7-6, the J call TRBJ1-3; TRBD1 might be the D (6 bases). Germline V gene sequence: CDR1 SGHVS, CDR2 FNYEAQ. The CDR3 covers 16 residues. Trimming cost V 0 bases and J 3 bases, with 12 bases left between them. This CDR3 reads CASSLAPGGGGNTIYF. The CDR3 nucleotides read TGTGCCAGCAGCTTAGCGCCGGGGGGCGGTGGAAACACCATATATTTT. The full variable domain, with the rest looked up from reference TRBV7-6 and TRBJ1-3, is GAGVSQSPRYKVTKRGQDVALRCDPISGHVSLYWYRQALGQGPEFLTYFNYEAQQDKSGLPNDRFSAERPEGSISTLTIQRTEQRDSAMYRCASSLAPGGGGNTIYFGEGSWLTVV.

This chain joins TRBV9 and TRBJ2-1; 9 bases fit TRBD1. Trimming took 3 bases from V and 7 from J; bases not matched to a gene: 11. The germline gives CDR1 SGDLS, CDR2 YYNGEE. The CDR3 loop spans 16 amino acids. CDR3: CASSALGTGPRNEQFF. CDR3 bases: TGTGCCAGCAGCGCCCTGGGGACAGGGCCGAGGAATGAGCAGTTCTTC.

The table lists this clonotype with a few counts. The chain links TRBV24-1 to TRBJ1-2; D gene uncertain. Trimming removed 4 bases from V and 6 bases from J, with 8 bases in between. Germline loops: CDR1 KGHDR, CDR2 SFDVKD. The CDR3 totals 12 residues. The CDR3 region has the DNA TGTGCCACCAGTGAGTGGGGTGATGGCTACACCTTC. Its translation: CATSEWGDGYTF.

This chain connects TRBV24-1 to TRBJ2-1; 11 nucleotides align to TRBD1. Trimming removed 1 base from V and 8 bases from J; junction bases left unmatched: 6. This CDR3 has 16 residues. Looked up from germline, CDR1 is KGHDR and CDR2 is SFDVKD. DNA for the CDR3: TGTGCCACCAGTGATTTAGGACAGGGGGCGATCGATGAGCAGTTCTTC. Its protein product is CATSDLGQGAIDEQFF.